This is a list of T cell receptor beta chains from one sample in a study of T cells after yellow fever vaccination. MiXCR, run by TCRdb on the 5' RACE reads, gives a single entry per CDR3 protein. Of tens of thousands of distinct CDR3 sequences listed, approximately 5.5% are singletons. The material was PBMCs, either bulk or a sorted T-cell subset (CD4+, CD8+, memory, or dextramer-sorted; not recorded which), obtained on the day of the yellow fever booster vaccination. These receptors originate from a man younger than 35 who received the YFV17D yellow fever vaccine. Each CDR3 is given with its conserved first and last residue. A D gene is named only where the DNA matches it firmly. Clone size, where shown, is once, few, many, or a class for clones that have expanded.

>TRBJ1-2|.|many|TRBV4-1
CASSQDRGPTRSFF
TGCGCCAGCAGCCAAGACAGGGGACCCACACGAAGCTTCTTC
>TRBJ1-2|.|.|TRBV2
CASSELFGGFGYTF
TGTGCCAGCAGTGAATTATTTGGAGGTTTTGGCTACACCTTC
>TRBJ2-5|.|many|TRBV7-2
CASSLKGTRPSETQYF
TGTGCCAGCAGCTTAAAAGGAACCAGGCCGTCAGAGACCCAGTACTTC
>TRBJ1-1|.|.|TRBV19
CASSVSLFTEAFF
TGTGCCAGTAGTGTCAGTTTATTCACTGAAGCTTTCTTT
>TRBJ2-5|.|many|TRBV4-1
CASSQETRAGEETQYF
TGCGCCAGCAGCCAAGAAACCAGGGCCGGGGAAGAGACCCAGTACTTC
>TRBJ1-4|.|many|TRBV20-1
CSAGRQPTNEKLFF
TGCAGTGCTGGAAGACAGCCAACTAATGAAAAACTGTTTTTT
>TRBJ2-2|.|few|TRBV12-3/TRBV12-4
CGSDSNTGELFF
TGTGGATCGGACAGCAACACCGGGGAGCTGTTTTTT
>TRBJ2-7|.|few|TRBV6-1
CASLAGGSYEQYF
TGTGCCAGCTTGGCAGGGGGGTCCTACGAGCAGTACTTC
>TRBJ2-2|TRBD2|many|TRBV5-1
CASSLASGRELFF
TGCGCCAGCAGCTTAGCTAGCGGTCGGGAGCTGTTTTTT
>TRBJ2-1|TRBD1|few|TRBV7-2
CASRPRTGGTTVEQFF
TGTGCCAGCAGACCTCGCACAGGGGGAACCACAGTAGAGCAGTTCTTC
>TRBJ2-2|.|many|TRBV4-3
CASSQDFALLAGELFF
TGCGCCAGCAGCCAAGATTTCGCTTTGCTGGCCGGGGAGCTGTTTTTT
>TRBJ2-2|.|few|TRBV5-4
CASSSTLAGELFF
TGTGCCAGCAGCTCAACCTTGGCCGGGGAGCTGTTTTTT
>TRBJ1-2|TRBD1|.|TRBV7-9
CASTGIGGAAGYTF
TGTGCCAGCACCGGAATAGGGGGCGCGGCCGGCTACACCTTC
>TRBJ2-5|.|many|TRBV10-3
CAISESPGVIVETQYF
TGTGCCATCAGTGAGTCCCCAGGGGTCATAGTAGAGACCCAGTACTTC
>TRBJ2-1|TRBD2|many|TRBV4-3
CASSEPTSGGRNEQFF
TGCGCCAGCAGCGAACCAACTAGCGGGGGTAGAAATGAGCAGTTCTTC
>TRBJ2-6|.|few|TRBV4-2
CASSQDHGLKMGGANVLTF
TGTGCCAGCAGCCAAGATCACGGCCTCAAAATGGGGGGGGCCAACGTCCTGACTTTC
>TRBJ2-7|.|.|TRBV7-2
CASSLYRQGSDPEQYF
TGTGCCAGCAGCTTATACCGTCAGGGCTCGGATCCCGAGCAGTACTTC
>TRBJ2-7|.|many|TRBV4-1
CASSQGSSASSYEQYF
TGCGCCAGCAGCCAGGGCTCTAGCGCCAGCTCCTACGAGCAGTACTTC
>TRBJ2-1|TRBD2|few|TRBV19
CASSYSGNEQFF
TGTGCCAGTAGTTATAGCGGGAATGAGCAGTTCTTC
>TRBJ2-3|.|.|TRBV5-2
CAGKGGSPGFTDPQYF
TGTGCCGGCAAAGGCGGTTCCCCCGGATTCACAGATCCGCAGTATTTT
>TRBJ2-1|.|many|TRBV4-1
CASSAPTVYNEQFF
TGCGCCAGCAGCGCTCCAACCGTTTACAATGAGCAGTTCTTC
>TRBJ2-7|.|many|TRBV6-6
CASKGVSYEQYF
TGTGCCAGCAAAGGGGTCTCCTACGAGCAGTACTTC
>TRBJ2-1|.|many|TRBV12-3/TRBV12-4
CASSRRGRQFF
TGTGCCAGCAGTAGACGGGGTAGGCAGTTCTTC
>TRBJ2-7|.|many|TRBV5-1
CARAGTGNYEQYF
TGCGCCAGGGCCGGGACTGGTAACTACGAGCAGTACTTC
>TRBJ1-5|.|many|TRBV12-3/TRBV12-4
CASSSSGGQPQHF
TGTGCCAGCAGCTCGAGCGGCGGTCAGCCCCAGCATTTT
>TRBJ2-3|.|.|TRBV5-2
CASNGGSTGCPDTQYF
TGTGCCAGCAATGGGGGCTCCACCGGATGCCCAGATACGCAGTATTTT
>TRBJ1-2|TRBD1|few|TRBV4-1
CASSPRDSPTNYGYTF
TGCGCCAGCAGCCCCCGGGACAGTCCCACTAACTATGGCTACACCTTC
>TRBJ2-5|TRBD1|few|TRBV7-8
CASSDRVVKTQYF
TGTGCCAGCAGCGACAGGGTTGTCAAGACCCAGTACTTC
>TRBJ1-2|TRBD1|many|TRBV29-1
CSVDRTGGGYTF
TGCAGCGTCGATCGGACAGGGGGCGGCTACACCTTC
>TRBJ1-1|.|.|TRBV6-6
CASGRNTEAFF
TGTGCCAGCGGTCGTAACACTGAAGCTTTCTTT
>TRBJ2-3|TRBD2|many|TRBV7-9
CASSLGTSGGLDTQYF
TGTGCCAGCAGCTTAGGGACTAGCGGTGGTCTCGATACGCAGTATTTT
>TRBJ2-5|.|many|TRBV12-3/TRBV12-4
CASSLSLGGGQYF
TGTGCCAGCAGTTTATCCCTTGGAGGAGGCCAGTACTTC
>TRBJ1-3|.|many|TRBV11-2
CASSLAGPTSGNTIYF
TGTGCCAGCAGCTTGGCAGGCCCCACATCTGGAAACACCATATATTTT
>TRBJ2-2|.|many|TRBV6-1
CASSARDWFTGELFF
TGTGCCAGCAGTGCACGAGACTGGTTCACCGGGGAGCTGTTTTTT
>TRBJ2-2|.|few|TRBV5-4
CASRSQGRDTGELFF
TGTGCCAGCAGATCACAGGGCCGGGACACCGGGGAGCTGTTTTTT
>TRBJ2-3|.|many|TRBV4-1
CASRESGTPTQYF
TGCGCCAGCAGGGAATCCGGGACGCCTACGCAGTATTTT
>TRBJ2-1|TRBD2|many|TRBV6-5
CASSPISGGGAYNEQFF
TGTGCCAGCAGCCCTATTTCTGGCGGGGGGGCCTACAATGAGCAGTTCTTC
>TRBJ2-5|.|few|TRBV14
CASSQLRGLETQYF
TGTGCCAGCAGCCAACTAAGGGGTTTGGAGACCCAGTACTTC
>TRBJ2-3|TRBD2|few|TRBV14
CASSPGLAGGPRTDTQYF
TGTGCCAGCAGCCCGGGACTAGCGGGGGGGCCCCGCACAGATACGCAGTATTTT
>TRBJ2-1|TRBD1|many|TRBV7-7
CASSRSTGGSHEQFF
TGTGCTAGCAGTCGGTCCACAGGGGGCTCGCATGAGCAGTTCTTC
>TRBJ1-1|TRBD1|.|TRBV5-1
CASSLVQGAAEAFF
TGCGCCAGCAGCTTGGTTCAGGGGGCCGCTGAAGCTTTCTTT
>TRBJ1-4|TRBD1|.|TRBV15
CATSTDRATNEKLFF
TGTGCCACCAGCACCGACAGGGCAACTAATGAAAAACTGTTTTTT
>TRBJ2-5|.|.|TRBV20-1
CSARGGAGETQYF
TGCAGTGCTAGAGGTGGGGCGGGGGAGACCCAGTACTTC
>TRBJ2-2|.|few|TRBV28
CASATGGSDRGTGELFF
TGTGCCAGCGCTACCGGCGGATCGGACAGAGGAACCGGGGAGCTGTTTTTT
>TRBJ2-3|TRBD1|many|TRBV7-3
CASRQGTGVPDTQYF
TGTGCCAGCAGGCAGGGGACAGGGGTTCCAGATACGCAGTATTTT
>TRBJ2-5|.|.|TRBV10-3
CAISEGGVETQYF
TGTGCCATCAGTGAAGGTGGGGTAGAGACCCAGTACTTC
>TRBJ2-3|.|few|TRBV7-6
CASSFVAGTDTQYF
TGTGCCAGCAGTTTCGTGGCCGGCACAGATACGCAGTATTTT
>TRBJ1-5|.|many|TRBV6-2/TRBV6-3
CASSYGRTQHF
TGTGCCAGCAGTTACGGGAGAACCCAGCATTTT
>TRBJ2-7|.|.|TRBV20-1
CSARDRSGVGPTPYEQYF
TGCAGTGCTAGAGATCGATCGGGTGTCGGGCCGACACCCTACGAGCAGTACTTC
>TRBJ2-3|TRBD2|.|TRBV29-1
CSVVLAGPSTDTQYF
TGCAGCGTTGTGCTAGCGGGGCCTAGCACAGATACGCAGTATTTT
>TRBJ2-1|TRBD2|.|TRBV15
CATSGTSGGPKFF
TGTGCCACCAGCGGGACTAGCGGGGGTCCTAAGTTCTTC
>TRBJ1-1|.|few|TRBV7-9
CASSLDWGENTEAFF
TGTGCCAGCAGCTTAGATTGGGGCGAAAACACTGAAGCTTTCTTT
>TRBJ1-1|TRBD1|few|TRBV18
CASSPSGTANTEAFF
TGTGCCAGCTCACCTTCCGGGACAGCGAACACTGAAGCTTTCTTT
>TRBJ2-5|TRBD2|.|TRBV7-2
CASSLVGGLALVETQYF
TGTGCCAGCAGCTTAGTTGGGGGACTAGCGCTGGTTGAGACCCAGTACTTC
>TRBJ2-7|.|many|TRBV7-9
CASSLGTNEQYF
TGTGCCAGCAGCTTGGGGACAAACGAGCAGTACTTC
>TRBJ2-6|.|many|TRBV7-9
CASRLSGANVLTF
TGTGCCAGCCGGCTCTCTGGGGCCAACGTCCTGACTTTC
>TRBJ2-7|.|few|TRBV13
CASSPRTAAYEQYF
TGTGCCAGCAGCCCTCGGACGGCCGCCTACGAGCAGTACTTC
>TRBJ2-1|TRBD1|many|TRBV12-3/TRBV12-4
CASNLRQGPNEQFF
TGTGCCAGCAACTTACGACAGGGGCCAAATGAGCAGTTCTTC
>TRBJ1-1|.|many|TRBV5-1
CASSGGGGNTEAFF
TGCGCCAGCAGCGGGGGGGGAGGGAACACTGAAGCTTTCTTT
>TRBJ2-1|TRBD1|.|TRBV5-4
CASSLAPGQGTNEQFF
TGTGCCAGCAGCTTGGCCCCGGGACAGGGGACCAATGAGCAGTTCTTC